This TCR beta chain was identified in a study of blood T cell repertoires in COVID-19. Across the study: COVID-19 samples, acute and convalescent, were from the United States, Italy and Spain. T cells, B-cell-depleted T cells, or PBMCs supplied cDNA or gDNA.

Only in-frame clones appear in the TCRdb table, and some are missing; sequencing was by immunoSEQ multiplex PCR. The sample has about 98,000 clones, about 89% seen once. V shed 6 bases and J 1 base; nucleotides not matched to a gene: 5. This CDR3 comprises 15 residues. Germline-derived CDR1 and CDR2 are SGHRS and YFSETQ. The chain joins TRBV5-1 to TRBJ2-2; 8 bases are a match to TRBD2. The source material was peripheral blood. The clonotype originates from a man aged 50 or older with acute or convalescent COVID-19. CDR3 region: CASTGTSGNTGELFF. CDR3 coding DNA: TGCGCCAGCACTGGAACTAGCGGGAACACCGGGGAGCTGTTTTTT. Combining the CDR3 with reference TRBV5-1 and TRBJ2-2 gives the whole variable domain KAGVTQTPRYLIKTRGQQVTLSCSPISGHRSVSWYQQTPGQGLQFLFEYFSETQRNKGNFPGRFSGRQFSNSRSEMNVSTLELGDSALYLCASTGTSGNTGELFFGEGSRLTVL.